Here is one TCR beta chain with its context. This clonotype was counted at least ten times. Which antigen it targets is not known. It has no much larger one-base neighbor in the sample; base qualities were not kept. The sample originates from a study of T cell repertoires in cytomegalovirus infection (dated by TCRdb to between 2017 and 2020). Regarding the study in general: Because public TCR beta signatures pointed to carriage of CMV infection together with the matching HLA type, the HLA type of each donor mattered for the analysis.

Sequencer: Illumina HiSeq 1500. TCRdb applied fastp at Q25 and MiXCR to the public reads, then kept only in-frame beta chains. Duplicate CDR3 protein sequences are folded into a single record with the most common DNA and genes. Within this sample are around 320,000 distinct CDR3 sequences, with more than 8% of them counted one time only. Of the sample, about 4.5% falls within the top ten clones. According to the germline V gene, CDR1 reads MDHEN and CDR2 reads SYDVKM. From cysteine to phenylalanine, the CDR3 is 13 amino acids long. Only the CDR3 DNA stays, 39 bases, in frame from base 1. Trimming takes 8 bases off V and 7 bases off J; junction bases not matched to a gene: 9. What the authors observed across the whole study: Carriers of CMV infection plus the relevant HLA type were discriminated by the cumulative frequency of public TCR beta family members in the study cohort and in an independent roughly 350-donor cohort. The ex vivo response was dominated by HLA-C-restricted CMV-specific TCR beta clonotypes, which also provided the single most frequent clonotype in two of eight donors.

The sequenced sample was PBMCs. The chain uses TRBV28 and TRBJ1-2, and 8 junction bases match TRBD1. The receptor comes from a human donor in good health (CMV status not recorded). Some clones in this sample may be carry-over from other donors' samples. The encoded CDR3 is CASQGAILSGYTF. The DNA sequence is TGTGCCAGCCAGGGGGCTATCCTTAGTGGCTACACCTTC.